Each of the 27 T cell receptor beta chains below was sequenced from the same sample in a study of radiotherapy plus CTLA-4 blockade in lung cancer. Clones were sequenced by immunoSEQ multiplex PCR, and TCRdb holds only the in-frame ones, with some missing. The top ten hold just over 2% of the sample, which has 90,000 or so clones, more than 75% seen once. Specimen: peripheral blood, collected from a patient treated with radiotherapy plus ipilimumab. All receptors come from a human donor with non-small cell lung cancer who had a partial response to radiotherapy plus ipilimumab.

V is TRBV28 and J is TRBJ2-7, with D tentatively TRBD2 (6 bases). CDR3 length equals 15 residues. CDR1 and CDR2 (germline): MDHEN, SYDVKM. The CDR3 bases are TGTGCCAGCAGCCCCTCCCGGGGGTTCTCCCACGAGCAGTACGTC. It encodes CASSPSRGFSHEQYV.

V usage is TRBV4-1 and J usage is TRBJ2-3; TRBD2 matches 9 bases. Per the germline V gene, CDR1 is MGHRA and CDR2 is YSYEKL. Germline trimming cut 5 bases from V and 3 bases from J; bases unmatched to any gene: 9. The CDR3 spans 16 residues. The CDR3 bases are TGCGCCAGCAGCTGGGGCGGGAGGGCCATAACAGATACGCAGTATTTT. Amino acids: CASSWGGRAITDTQYF.

The chain joins TRBV4-1 to TRBJ2-1, with D unresolved. Germline assignment: CDR1 MGHRA and CDR2 YSYEKL. Trimming pared 1 base from V and 1 base from J, leaving 11 bases between. The CDR3 sequence is 16 residues long. CDR3 protein: CASSQVVLASYNEQFF. The CDR3 DNA sequence: TGCGCCAGCAGCCAAGTGGTTTTAGCTTCCTACAATGAGCAGTTCTTC.

V usage is TRBV6-1 and J usage is TRBJ2-7, with a tentative D call TRBD1 (5 bases). The CDR3 totals 14 residues. The germline V and J ends were trimmed by 6 bases and 2 bases, with 14 bases remaining between them. Germline CDR1 is MNHNS and CDR2 is SASEGT. CDR3 residues: CASSYPDKTYEQYV. The CDR3 bases are TGTGCCAGCAGCTATCCGGACAAGACCTACGAGCAGTACGTC.

In its sample, this clone was seen once. The chain uses TRBV5-1 and TRBJ1-2; the D is unclear. Per germline, CDR1 SGHRS and CDR2 YFSETQ. The length of the CDR3 is 13 residues. V lost 1 base and J lost 5, with 9 bases in between. CDR3 DNA: TGCGCCAGCAGCTTGAATCCGGGGTATGGCTACACCTTC. Translation gives CASSLNPGYGYTF.

The chain carries TRBV15 and TRBJ2-7, with 9 nucleotides matching TRBD2. Germline V gene data show CDR1 as LNHNV and CDR2 as YYDKDF (reference sequence). The CDR3 runs 14 residues. The V gene end was trimmed by 8 bases and the J gene end by 0 bases; junction bases not matched to a gene: 5. The CDR3: CATSRGGSSYEQYF. The CDR3 coding sequence is TGTGCCACCTCGCGGGGGGGAAGCTCCTACGAGCAGTACTTC.

The genes are TRBV11-2 and TRBJ1-1; 8 positions agree with TRBD1. Germline V CDR1 and CDR2: SGHAT, FQNNGV. The J segment lost 4 bases and the V segment lost 5 bases, leaving 6 bases of the junction unmatched. The CDR3 is made up of 14 amino acids. CDR3 loop: CASSGRQGITEAFF. CDR3 bases: TGTGCCAGCAGCGGTAGACAGGGGATCACTGAAGCTTTCTTT.

V is TRBV5-1 and J is TRBJ2-6, with D unclear. This CDR3 has 19 amino acids. Trimming left V 0 bases short and J 3 bases short, with 19 bases between. Germline assignment: CDR1 SGHRS and CDR2 YFSETQ. The CDR3 loop reads CASSLAPVVALNGANVLTF. The DNA for the CDR3 is TGCGCCAGCAGCTTGGCCCCAGTGGTAGCCTTGAATGGGGCCAACGTCCTGACTTTC. Using reference TRBV5-1 and TRBJ2-6 for the parts outside the CDR3, the full variable domain is KAGVTQTPRYLIKTRGQQVTLSCSPISGHRSVSWYQQTPGQGLQFLFEYFSETQRNKGNFPGRFSGRQFSNSRSEMNVSTLELGDSALYLCASSLAPVVALNGANVLTFGAGSRLTVL.

The chain carries TRBV19 and TRBJ1-3; D not resolved. From germline, CDR1 is LNHDA and CDR2 SQIVND (reference sequence). The germline V and J ends were trimmed by 7 bases and 8 bases, with 15 bases remaining between them. The CDR3 is made up of 13 amino acids. CDR3 loop: CASINGLEDTIYF. The CDR3 nucleotides read TGTGCCAGTATTAATGGACTCGAGGACACCATATATTTT.

The chain employs TRBV5-1 and TRBJ2-1; perhaps TRBD2 as D (5 bases). Per germline, CDR1 SGHRS and CDR2 YFSETQ. The CDR3 is 18 amino acids. Trimming cost V 0 bases and J 0 bases, with 16 bases left between them. In DNA form, the CDR3 reads TGCGCCAGCAGCTTGGGGTGGGAGCGCCTAGACTCCTACAATGAGCAGTTCTTC. Translating gives CASSLGWERLDSYNEQFF.

This clone was counted a single time. V is TRBV30 and J is TRBJ2-5, with TRBD1 identical over 10 bases. V was pared by 6 bases and J by 9 bases, with 1 base of the junction left unmatched. The CDR3 totals 10 residues. The germline gives CDR1 GTSNPN, CDR2 SVGIG (reference sequence). The CDR3 here is CACGTGAQYF. The CDR3, as DNA: TGTGCCTGCGGGACAGGGGCCCAGTACTTC.

The V call is TRBV28, the J call TRBJ1-5, with D perhaps TRBD1 (6 bases). Trimming cost V 1 base and J 4 bases, with 11 bases left between them. This CDR3 has 15 residues. CDR1 is MDHEN, CDR2 SYDVKM, per germline. The CDR3 is CASSLYDRSNQPQHF. CDR3 nucleotide sequence: TGTGCCAGCAGTTTATATGACAGGAGTAATCAGCCCCAGCATTTT.

This CDR3 reads CASSSIPGQRNYGYTF. CDR3 nucleotides: TGTGCCAGCAGCAGCATCCCGGGACAGAGAAACTATGGCTACACCTTC. The gene calls are TRBV11-1 and TRBJ1-2; 7 bases fit TRBD1. Germline V gene sequence: CDR1 SGHAT, CDR2 FQDESV (reference sequence). The CDR3 covers 16 residues. Germline trimming cut 5 bases from V and 2 bases from J; bases unmatched to any gene: 11.

The V and J genes are TRBV5-1 and TRBJ1-4; 10 nucleotides align to TRBD1. Germline lookup yields CDR1 SGHRS and CDR2 YFSETQ. V lost 3 bases and J lost 8; bases outside the gene matches: 4. The length of the CDR3 is 14 residues. CDR3 DNA: TGCGCCAGCAGCTCGACAGGGGGCAGGGAAAAACTGTTTTTT. This translates into CASSSTGGREKLFF.

V usage is TRBV5-1 and J usage is TRBJ1-4; TRBD1 matches at 9 bases. J was trimmed by 6 bases and V by 3 bases; bases with no gene match: 6. Germline V gene sequence: CDR1 SGHRS, CDR2 YFSETQ. This CDR3 has 15 amino acids. The CDR3 region is CASSSGTGRDEKLFF. The CDR3 nucleotides are TGCGCCAGCAGCTCCGGGACAGGGAGAGATGAAAAACTGTTTTTT.

The CDR3 loop reads CASRESGANVLTF. CDR3 DNA sequence: TGTGCCAGCAGGGAGTCTGGGGCCAACGTCCTGACTTTC. The chain employs TRBV11-2 and TRBJ2-6; D gene uncertain. This CDR3 comprises 13 residues. The germline gives CDR1 SGHAT, CDR2 FQNNGV. V shed 6 bases and J shed 1 base, with 4 bases lying between them.

The CDR3 is CASSLGGGVGYTF. CDR3 in DNA: TGTGCCAGCAGCTTAGGAGGAGGGGTAGGCTACACCTTC. V usage is TRBV7-8 and J usage is TRBJ1-2, with a weak D call TRBD1 (5 bases). The ends were cut back, 1 base at V and 8 bases at J, with 11 bases in the middle. The CDR3 runs to 13 residues. Germline V gene data show CDR1 as SGHVS and CDR2 as FQNEAQ.

The chain couples TRBV5-4 to TRBJ2-7; the match to TRBD1 covers 7 bases. This CDR3 is built from 14 residues. Trimming removed 4 bases from V and 2 bases from J; junction bases left unmatched: 6. Germline V gene data show CDR1 as SGHNT and CDR2 as YYREEE (reference sequence). This chain's CDR3 is CASSPGQKPYEQYF. The CDR3 DNA sequence: TGTGCCAGCAGCCCGGGACAGAAACCCTACGAGCAGTACTTC.

The chain combines TRBV28 with TRBJ1-2; 11 bases are shared with TRBD1. Germline-derived CDR1 and CDR2 are MDHEN and SYDVKM. J lost 3 bases, V lost 2 bases, and 8 bases had no gene match. CDR3 length equals 17 residues. The CDR3: CASSLVRTGGNYYGYTF. CDR3 nucleotide sequence: TGTGCCAGCAGTTTAGTTCGGACAGGGGGCAACTACTATGGCTACACCTTC.

This chain connects TRBV5-1 to TRBJ2-1, with TRBD2 identical over 16 bases. The CDR3 has 20 amino acids. Per the germline V gene, CDR1 is SGHRS and CDR2 is YFSETQ. The J segment lost 9 bases and the V segment lost 0 bases, leaving 15 bases of the junction unmatched. CDR3 coding DNA: TGCGCCAGCAGCTTGGCCCTACCCGGGACTAGCGGGAGGGCCCGTGGTGAGCAGTTCTTC. Translation: CASSLALPGTSGRARGEQFF.

The gene calls are TRBV6-6 and TRBJ1-4, with TRBD1 as a possible D gene (6 bases). Germline CDR1 and CDR2: MNHNY and SVGAGI (reference sequence). V was shortened by 4 bases and J by 7 bases, with 16 bases between the two germline ends. The CDR3 totals 15 residues. The CDR3 DNA reads as TGTGCCAGCAGTTTCGGACAGAATCAGGGTGAAAAACTGTTTTTT. It yields the protein CASSFGQNQGEKLFF.

This sequence joins TRBV27 and TRBJ2-3; 10 bases agree with TRBD2. The CDR3 runs to 15 residues. Germline-derived CDR1 and CDR2 are MNHEY and SMNVEV (reference sequence). The V segment lost 3 bases and the J segment 5 bases; nucleotides outside the gene matches: 5. This CDR3 is CASSLVLAGRDTQYF. Here the CDR3 DNA reads TGTGCCAGCAGTTTGGTACTAGCGGGAAGAGATACGCAGTATTTT.

J is TRBJ1-1 and V is TRBV29-1; 9 bases map to TRBD1. After removal of 0 bases from V and 5 bases from J, the junction contained 10 bases not matched to a gene. Germline V gene sequence: CDR1 SQVTM, CDR2 ANQGSEA. The CDR3 is 16 amino acids. The CDR3 sequence: CSVEDAAQGARTEAFF. CDR3 bases: TGCAGCGTTGAAGACGCTGCACAGGGGGCTCGAACTGAAGCTTTCTTT. Together with reference TRBV29-1 and TRBJ1-1, the CDR3 gives the full variable domain: SAVISQKPSRDICQRGTSLTIQCQVDSQVTMMFWYRQQPGQSLTLIATANQGSEATYESGFVIDKFPISRPNLTFSTLTVSNMSPEDSSIYLCSVEDAAQGARTEAFFGQGTRLTVV.

This clone appeared once. The V call is TRBV5-4, the J call TRBJ2-3; 11 nucleotides align to TRBD2. This CDR3 contains 17 residues. Germline lookup yields CDR1 SGHNT and CDR2 YYREEE (reference sequence). The V segment lost 0 bases and the J segment 6 bases; nucleotides outside the gene matches: 9. The CDR3 nucleotides read TGTGCCAGCAGCTTGGGGGGGACTAGCGGCTTCACGGATACGCAGTATTTT. Protein: CASSLGGTSGFTDTQYF. Full variable domain (outside the CDR3, taken from reference TRBV5-4 and TRBJ2-3): ETGVTQSPTHLIKTRGQQVTLRCSSQSGHNTVSWYQQALGQGPQFIFQYYREEENGRGNFPPRFSGLQFPNYSSELNVNALELDDSALYLCASSLGGTSGFTDTQYFGPGTRLTVL.

V is TRBV10-1 and J is TRBJ1-1, with 8 nucleotides matching TRBD1. CDR1 is WNHNN and CDR2 is SYGVQD in the germline V gene (reference sequence). The J segment lost 3 bases and the V segment lost 3 bases, leaving 6 bases of the junction unmatched. This CDR3 comprises 15 residues. The CDR3 loop reads CASSDRGRGDTEAFF. The CDR3 coding sequence is TGCGCCAGCAGTGACAGGGGGCGCGGGGACACTGAAGCTTTCTTT.

The V call is TRBV7-3, the J call TRBJ2-2, with 8 bases identical to TRBD1. Germline lookup yields CDR1 SGHTA and CDR2 FQGTGA. V was clipped by 6 bases and J by 0 bases; unmatched bases: 12. The CDR3 is made up of 18 amino acids. CDR3 sequence reads: CASRKWTGRIPNTGELFF. As DNA, the CDR3 is TGTGCCAGCAGGAAATGGACAGGGAGGATCCCGAACACCGGGGAGCTGTTTTTT.

The gene calls are TRBV11-3 and TRBJ2-1, with 13 nucleotides matching TRBD2. In germline, CDR1 is SGHNT, CDR2 YENEEA. After removal of 3 bases from V and 6 bases from J, the junction contained 8 bases not matched to a gene. The CDR3 has 17 amino acids. The CDR3 sequence is CASSLSFWTSGSNEQFF. CDR3 nucleotide sequence: TGTGCCAGCAGCTTGAGCTTCTGGACTAGCGGGAGCAATGAGCAGTTCTTC. Looking up the rest from reference TRBV11-3 and TRBJ2-1 gives the full variable domain: EAGVVQSPRYKIIEKKQPVAFWCNPISGHNTLYWYLQNLGQGPELLIRYENEEAVDDSQLPKDRFSAERLKGVDSTLKIQPAELGDSAVYLCASSLSFWTSGSNEQFFGPGTRLTVL.